Sequencing of this TCR beta chain was carried out in a study of STAT5B mutations in CD4+ large granular lymphocyte leukemia. TCRdb's table, derived via immunoSEQ multiplex PCR, lists solely in-frame clones and lacks some. The sample records about 46,000 clones, roughly 84% being singletons. The sample taken for sequencing was CD4+ T cells from blood buffy coats. The clonotype was recovered from a human donor in good health.

The chain's CDR3 is CSVEDPGLAGPFF. CDR3 DNA sequence: TGCAGCGTTGAAGATCCGGGACTAGCGGGCCCGTTCTTC. The chain uses TRBV29-1 and TRBJ2-1; 12 bases are a match to TRBD2. This CDR3 is 13 amino acids long. The germline V gene encodes CDR1 SQVTM and CDR2 ANQGSEA. Germline trimming cut 0 bases from V and 15 bases from J; bases unmatched to any gene: 6.